The T cell receptor beta chain under discussion was sequenced for a study of T-cell reconstitution after alpha-beta-depleted transplantation in children. Molecular barcoding with unique molecular identifiers was used for the TCRbeta library. TCRdb used MiXCR to reprocess the PCR reads, holding one entry per CDR3 protein. The table has roughly 500,000 distinct CDR3 sequences, more than 9% seen once. V lost 3 bases, J lost 8 bases, and 11 bases lay in between. Looked up from germline, CDR1 is SGHAT and CDR2 is FQNNGV. This CDR3 region has 13 residues. The sequenced sample was PBMCs, obtained before TCRalphabeta/CD19-depleted stem cell transplant. This sequence originates from a child aged 2-15 years with inherited bone marrow failure, due to receive a stem cell transplant. The chain combines TRBV11-2 with TRBJ2-1; D unclear. The CDR3: CASSFGAGHEQFF. The CDR3 region has the DNA TGTGCCAGCAGCTTCGGTGCTGGGCATGAGCAGTTCTTC.